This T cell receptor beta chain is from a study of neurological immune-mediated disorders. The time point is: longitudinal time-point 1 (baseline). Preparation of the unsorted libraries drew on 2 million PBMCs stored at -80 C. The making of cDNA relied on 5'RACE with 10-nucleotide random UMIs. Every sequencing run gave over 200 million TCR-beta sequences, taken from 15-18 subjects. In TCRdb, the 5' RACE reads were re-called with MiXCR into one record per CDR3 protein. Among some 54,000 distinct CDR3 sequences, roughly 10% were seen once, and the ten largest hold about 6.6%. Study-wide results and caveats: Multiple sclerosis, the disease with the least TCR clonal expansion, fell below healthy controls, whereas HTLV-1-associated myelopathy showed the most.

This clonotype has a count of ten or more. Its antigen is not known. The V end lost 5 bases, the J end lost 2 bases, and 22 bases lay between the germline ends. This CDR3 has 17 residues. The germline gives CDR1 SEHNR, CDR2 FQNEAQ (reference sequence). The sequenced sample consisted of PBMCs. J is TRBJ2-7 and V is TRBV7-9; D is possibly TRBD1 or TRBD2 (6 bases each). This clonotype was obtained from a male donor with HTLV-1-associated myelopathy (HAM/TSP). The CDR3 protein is CASSPALGRGAPYEQYF. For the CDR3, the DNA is TGTGCCAGCAGCCCGGCACTAGGAAGGGGGGCCCCCTACGAGCAGTACTTC.